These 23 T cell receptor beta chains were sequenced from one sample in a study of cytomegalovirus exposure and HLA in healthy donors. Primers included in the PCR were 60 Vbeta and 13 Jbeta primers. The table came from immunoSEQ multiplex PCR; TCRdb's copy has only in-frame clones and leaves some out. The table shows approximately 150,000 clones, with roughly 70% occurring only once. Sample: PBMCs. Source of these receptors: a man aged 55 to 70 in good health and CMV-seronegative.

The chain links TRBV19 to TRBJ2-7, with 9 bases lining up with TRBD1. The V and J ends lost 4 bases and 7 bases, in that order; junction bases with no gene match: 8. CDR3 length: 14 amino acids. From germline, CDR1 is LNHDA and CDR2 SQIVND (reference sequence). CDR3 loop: CASSKGQGSREQYF. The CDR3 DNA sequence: TGTGCCAGTAGTAAGGGACAGGGTTCGCGAGAGCAGTACTTC.

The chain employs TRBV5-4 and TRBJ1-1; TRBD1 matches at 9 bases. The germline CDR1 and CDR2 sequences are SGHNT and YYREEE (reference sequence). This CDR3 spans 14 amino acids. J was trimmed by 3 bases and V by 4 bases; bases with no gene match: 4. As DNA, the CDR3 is TGTGCCAGCAGCACCGACAGGGGGTACACTGAAGCTTTCTTT. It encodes CASSTDRGYTEAFF.

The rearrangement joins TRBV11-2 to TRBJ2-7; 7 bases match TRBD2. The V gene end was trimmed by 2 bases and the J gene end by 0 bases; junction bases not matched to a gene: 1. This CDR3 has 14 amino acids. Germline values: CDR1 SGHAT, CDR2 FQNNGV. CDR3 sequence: CASSLSGNSYEQYF. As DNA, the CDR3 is TGTGCCAGCAGCTTAAGCGGGAACTCCTACGAGCAGTACTTC.

As DNA, the CDR3 is TGTGCCAGCAGTGGGAGACTAGCGGGAGTTCCCTACGAGCAGTACTTC. It is translated as CASSGRLAGVPYEQYF. The gene calls are TRBV6-1 and TRBJ2-7; 12 nucleotides align to TRBD2. Germline V gene data show CDR1 as MNHNS and CDR2 as SASEGT. V trimming: 4 bases; J trimming: 2 bases; junction bases outside the gene matches: 6. The CDR3 covers 16 residues.

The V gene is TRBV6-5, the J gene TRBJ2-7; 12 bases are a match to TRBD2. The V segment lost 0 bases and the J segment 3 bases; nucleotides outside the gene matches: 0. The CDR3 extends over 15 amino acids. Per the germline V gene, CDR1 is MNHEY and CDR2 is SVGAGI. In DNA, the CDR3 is TGTGCCAGCAGTTACTCGACTAGCGGGGGCTACGAGCAGTACTTC. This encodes CASSYSTSGGYEQYF.

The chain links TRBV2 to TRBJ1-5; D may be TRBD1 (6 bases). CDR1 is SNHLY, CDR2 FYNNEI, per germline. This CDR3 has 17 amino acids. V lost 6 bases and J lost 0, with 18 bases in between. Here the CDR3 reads CASRADRLSYSNQPQHF. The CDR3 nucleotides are TGTGCCAGCAGGGCCGACAGGCTTAGTTATAGCAATCAGCCCCAGCATTTT.

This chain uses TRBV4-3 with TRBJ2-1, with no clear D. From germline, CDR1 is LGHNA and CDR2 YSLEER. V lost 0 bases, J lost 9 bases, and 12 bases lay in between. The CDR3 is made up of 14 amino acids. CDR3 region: CASSQDVPPGEQFF. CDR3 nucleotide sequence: TGCGCCAGCAGCCAAGATGTACCCCCCGGTGAGCAGTTCTTC.

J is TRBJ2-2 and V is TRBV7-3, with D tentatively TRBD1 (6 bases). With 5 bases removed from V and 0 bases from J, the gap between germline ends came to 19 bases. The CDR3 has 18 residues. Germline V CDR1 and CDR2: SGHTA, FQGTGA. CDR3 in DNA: TGTGCCAGCAGCGCACACGCAACAGGGTATACGAACACCGGGGAGCTGTTTTTT. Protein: CASSAHATGYTNTGELFF. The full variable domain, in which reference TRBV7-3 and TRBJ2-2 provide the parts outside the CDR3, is GAGVSQTPSNKVTEKGKYVELRCDPISGHTALYWYRQSLGQGPEFLIYFQGTGAADDSGLPNDRFFAVRPEGSVSTLKIQRTERGDSAVYLCASSAHATGYTNTGELFFGEGSRLTVL.

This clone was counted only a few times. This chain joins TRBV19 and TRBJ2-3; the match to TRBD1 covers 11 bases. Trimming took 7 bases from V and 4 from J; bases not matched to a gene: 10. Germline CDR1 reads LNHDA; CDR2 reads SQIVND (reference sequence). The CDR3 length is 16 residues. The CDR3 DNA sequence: TGTGCCAGTACCCCATGGGGGGACAGGGGGTCAGATACGCAGTATTTT. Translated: CASTPWGDRGSDTQYF.

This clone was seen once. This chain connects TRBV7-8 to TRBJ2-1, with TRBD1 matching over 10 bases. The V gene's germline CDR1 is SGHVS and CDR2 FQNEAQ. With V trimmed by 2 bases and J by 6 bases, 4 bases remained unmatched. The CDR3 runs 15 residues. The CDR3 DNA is TGTGCCAGCAGCTTATCCGGGACAGGGGTCAATGAGCAGTTCTTC. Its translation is CASSLSGTGVNEQFF.

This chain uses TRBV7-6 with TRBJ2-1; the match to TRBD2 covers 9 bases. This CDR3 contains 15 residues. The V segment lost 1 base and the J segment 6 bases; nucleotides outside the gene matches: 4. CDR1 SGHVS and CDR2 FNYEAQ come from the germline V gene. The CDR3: CASSLGAGGLNEQFF. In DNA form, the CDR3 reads TGTGCCAGCAGCTTAGGAGCGGGAGGTCTCAATGAGCAGTTCTTC.

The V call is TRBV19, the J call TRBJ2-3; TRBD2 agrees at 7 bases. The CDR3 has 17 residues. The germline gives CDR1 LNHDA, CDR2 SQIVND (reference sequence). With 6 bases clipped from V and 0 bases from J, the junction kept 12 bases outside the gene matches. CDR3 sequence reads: CASRESAAGPSTDTQYF. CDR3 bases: TGTGCCAGTAGAGAGTCCGCAGCGGGGCCGAGCACAGATACGCAGTATTTT.

The CDR3 reads CASSLFTGPTDTQYF. DNA of the CDR3: TGTGCCAGCAGCTTATTTACAGGGCCCACAGATACGCAGTATTTT. V is TRBV7-6 and J is TRBJ2-3, with D perhaps matching TRBD1 (6 bases). Trimming stripped 2 bases from V and 2 bases from J, with 11 bases between. Germline CDR1 is SGHVS and CDR2 is FNYEAQ. The CDR3 runs 15 residues. Full variable domain (remainder filled in from reference TRBV7-6 and TRBJ2-3): GAGVSQSPRYKVTKRGQDVALRCDPISGHVSLYWYRQALGQGPEFLTYFNYEAQQDKSGLPNDRFSAERPEGSISTLTIQRTEQRDSAMYRCASSLFTGPTDTQYFGPGTRLTVL.

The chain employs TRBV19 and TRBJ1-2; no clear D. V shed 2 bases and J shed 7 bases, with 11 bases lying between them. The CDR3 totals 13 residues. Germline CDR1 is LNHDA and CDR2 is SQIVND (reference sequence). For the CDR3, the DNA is TGTGCCAGTAGTATATCTTTGGGCTCTGGCTACACCTTC. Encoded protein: CASSISLGSGYTF.

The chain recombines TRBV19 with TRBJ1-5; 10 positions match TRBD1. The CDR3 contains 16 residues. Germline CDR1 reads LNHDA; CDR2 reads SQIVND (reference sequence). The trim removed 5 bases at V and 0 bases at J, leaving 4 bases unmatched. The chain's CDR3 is CASSVGQGYSNQPQHF. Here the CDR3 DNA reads TGTGCCAGTAGTGTGGGACAGGGGTATAGCAATCAGCCCCAGCATTTT.

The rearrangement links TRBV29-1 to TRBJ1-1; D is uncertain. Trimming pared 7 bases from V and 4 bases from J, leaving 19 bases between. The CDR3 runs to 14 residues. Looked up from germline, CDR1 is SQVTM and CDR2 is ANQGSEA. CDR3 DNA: TGCAGCGCTGGGGAATTGACGGAGGCCACTGAAGCTTTCTTT. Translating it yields CSAGELTEATEAFF. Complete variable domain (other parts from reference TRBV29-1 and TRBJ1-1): SAVISQKPSRDICQRGTSLTIQCQVDSQVTMMFWYRQQPGQSLTLIATANQGSEATYESGFVIDKFPISRPNLTFSTLTVSNMSPEDSSIYLCSAGELTEATEAFFGQGTRLTVV.

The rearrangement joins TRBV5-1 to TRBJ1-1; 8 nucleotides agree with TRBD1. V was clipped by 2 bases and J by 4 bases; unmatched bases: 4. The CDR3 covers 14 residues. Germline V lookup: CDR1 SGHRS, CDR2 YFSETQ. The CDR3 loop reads CASSLGQGGTEAFF. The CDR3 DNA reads TGCGCCAGCAGCTTAGGACAGGGCGGCACTGAAGCTTTCTTT.

CDR3 DNA sequence: TGTGCCAGCAGGCCCCCCAGGGGACCTGGAAACACCATATATTTT. Residues: CASRPPRGPGNTIYF. The chain combines TRBV28 with TRBJ1-3; D perhaps matches TRBD1 (6 bases). CDR3 length: 15 residues. V was pared by 6 bases and J by 2 bases, with 14 bases between. The germline V gene encodes CDR1 MDHEN and CDR2 SYDVKM.

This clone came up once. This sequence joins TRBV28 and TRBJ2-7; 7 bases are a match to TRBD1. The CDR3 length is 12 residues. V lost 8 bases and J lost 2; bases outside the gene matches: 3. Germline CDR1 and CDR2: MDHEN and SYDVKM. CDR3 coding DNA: TGTGCCAGCCTGACAGGGACCTACGAGCAGTACTTC. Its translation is CASLTGTYEQYF.

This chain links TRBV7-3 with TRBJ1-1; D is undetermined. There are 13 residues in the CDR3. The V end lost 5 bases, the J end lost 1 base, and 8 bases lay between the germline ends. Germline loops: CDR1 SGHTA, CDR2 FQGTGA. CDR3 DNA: TGTGCCAGCAGCGCCAACAAGAACACTGAAGCTTTCTTT. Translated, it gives CASSANKNTEAFF.

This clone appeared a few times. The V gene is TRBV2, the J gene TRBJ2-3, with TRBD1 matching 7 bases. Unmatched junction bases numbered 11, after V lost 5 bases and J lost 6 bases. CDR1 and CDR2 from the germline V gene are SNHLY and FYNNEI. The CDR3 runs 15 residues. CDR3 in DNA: TGTGCCAGCAGTCTACGGTCAGGGGGTGAGGATACGCAGTATTTT. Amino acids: CASSLRSGGEDTQYF.

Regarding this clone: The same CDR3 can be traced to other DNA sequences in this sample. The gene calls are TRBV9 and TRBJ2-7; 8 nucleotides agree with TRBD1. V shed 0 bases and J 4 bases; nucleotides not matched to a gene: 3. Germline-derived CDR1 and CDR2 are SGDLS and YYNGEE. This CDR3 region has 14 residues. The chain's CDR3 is CASSVATGGYEQYF. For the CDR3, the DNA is TGTGCCAGCAGCGTAGCTACAGGGGGGTACGAGCAGTACTTC.

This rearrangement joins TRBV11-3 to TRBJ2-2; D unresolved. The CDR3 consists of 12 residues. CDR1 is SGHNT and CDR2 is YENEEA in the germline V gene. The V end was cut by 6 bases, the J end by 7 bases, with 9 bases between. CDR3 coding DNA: TGTGCCAGCAGTCCAGGCGACGGGGAGCTGTTTTTT. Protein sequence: CASSPGDGELFF.